The T cell receptor (beta chain) described here comes from a study of monozygotic twins with inflammatory bowel disease. There are 14 residues in the CDR3. The germline CDR1 and CDR2 sequences are MNHEY and SMNVEV (reference sequence). No DNA is given; TCRdb re-called the 5' RACE reads and lists each CDR3 protein once. The sample spans approximately 330,000 distinct CDR3 sequences; the ten largest clones claim 2%. As regards this clonotype: The antigen remains unidentified.

Findings of the study overall: Whether twins were concordant or discordant made no difference to repertoire similarity, possibly from limited power.

The clonotype originates from a human donor with ulcerative colitis or Crohn's disease, or a healthy co-twin of an affected twin (not recorded which). Specimen: blood. This chain uses TRBV27 with TRBJ2-7. CDR3 loop: CASSYSLMSYEQYF.